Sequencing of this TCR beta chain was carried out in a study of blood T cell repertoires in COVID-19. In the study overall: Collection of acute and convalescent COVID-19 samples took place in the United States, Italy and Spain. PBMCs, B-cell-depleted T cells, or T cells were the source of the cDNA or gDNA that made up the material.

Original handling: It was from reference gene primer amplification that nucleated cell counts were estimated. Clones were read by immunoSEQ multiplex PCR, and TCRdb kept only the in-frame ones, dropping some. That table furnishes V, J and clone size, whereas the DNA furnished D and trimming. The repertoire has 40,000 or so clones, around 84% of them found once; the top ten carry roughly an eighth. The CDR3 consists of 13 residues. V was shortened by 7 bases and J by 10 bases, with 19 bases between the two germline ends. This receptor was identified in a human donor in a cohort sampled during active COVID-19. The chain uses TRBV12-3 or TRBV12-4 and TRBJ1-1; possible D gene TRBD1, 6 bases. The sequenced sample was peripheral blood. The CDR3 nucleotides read TGTGCCAGCATTACCCTCGGGGGGCGGACAGCTTTCTTT. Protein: CASITLGGRTAFF.